These 29 T cell receptor beta chains originate from one sample sequenced in a study of blood T cell repertoires in COVID-19. The protocol was immunoSEQ multiplex PCR, while the TCRdb copy is restricted to in-frame clones and leaves out a portion. This table holds 140,000 to 150,000 clones, around 79% found once. The sample taken for sequencing was peripheral blood. These receptors originate from a man aged 45-65 years with active or convalescent COVID-19.

The rearrangement uses TRBV7-3 and TRBJ2-2; 11 nucleotides match TRBD2. Germline V gene sequence: CDR1 SGHTA, CDR2 FQGTGA. Trimming removed 1 base from V and 3 bases from J; junction bases left unmatched: 16. The CDR3 has 21 amino acids. CDR3 in amino acids: CASSLIPGRASGRQDTGELFF. The CDR3 DNA sequence: TGTGCCAGCAGCTTAATCCCCGGGCGGGCTAGCGGGAGGCAGGACACCGGGGAGCTGTTTTTT.

The chain links TRBV7-8 to TRBJ1-2; unclear D gene. CDR3 size: 15 residues. Germline CDR1 SGHVS, CDR2 FQNEAQ. The V end was cut by 1 base, the J end by 6 bases, with 15 bases between. The CDR3 DNA is TGTGCCAGCAGCTTAGTGGCAGAGGCCTCAGATGGCTACACCTTC. Translation: CASSLVAEASDGYTF.

J is TRBJ1-4 and V is TRBV27, with D possibly TRBD1 on 6 matching bases. CDR1 and CDR2 from the germline V gene are MNHEY and SMNVEV (reference sequence). Trimming removed 1 base at V and 7 bases at J, with 13 bases between. CDR3 length equals 15 residues. Here the CDR3 DNA reads TGTGCCAGCAGTTTATTGGGGACAAACCGTGAAAAACTGTTTTTT. The encoded protein is CASSLLGTNREKLFF.

J is TRBJ2-1 and V is TRBV29-1; 9 nucleotides match TRBD2. The V and J ends lost 2 bases and 4 bases, in that order; junction bases with no gene match: 9. Per the germline V gene, CDR1 is SQVTM and CDR2 is ANQGSEA. This CDR3 is built from 16 residues. CDR3 sequence reads: CSVETLSGSRYNEQFF. DNA for the CDR3: TGCAGCGTTGAAACCCTTAGCGGGAGTAGGTACAATGAGCAGTTCTTC.

This rearrangement joins TRBV4-1 to TRBJ1-6; no clear D gene. Trimming left V 4 bases short and J 7 bases short, with 17 bases between. Per the germline V gene, CDR1 is MGHRA and CDR2 is YSYEKL. The CDR3 runs to 16 residues. Here the CDR3 DNA reads TGCGCCAGCAGCCTCCCCGCCCGGGTTAGGAATTCACCCCTCCACTTT. It specifies CASSLPARVRNSPLHF.

This clone was seen only once. This chain joins TRBV5-1 and TRBJ2-1; 10 bases are shared with TRBD1. CDR1 and CDR2 from the germline V gene are SGHRS and YFSETQ. The CDR3 loop spans 15 amino acids. The V segment lost 4 bases and the J segment 1 base; nucleotides outside the gene matches: 2. Here the CDR3 reads CASSQGQGSYNEQFF. The DNA for the CDR3 is TGCGCCAGCAGCCAGGGACAGGGGTCCTACAATGAGCAGTTCTTC. The whole variable domain, remainder taken from reference TRBV5-1 and TRBJ2-1, is KAGVTQTPRYLIKTRGQQVTLSCSPISGHRSVSWYQQTPGQGLQFLFEYFSETQRNKGNFPGRFSGRQFSNSRSEMNVSTLELGDSALYLCASSQGQGSYNEQFFGPGTRLTVL.

This clone has just one count. The chain has TRBV29-1 and TRBJ2-7; D not certain. Looked up from germline, CDR1 is SQVTM and CDR2 is ANQGSEA. V was trimmed by 0 bases and J by 6 bases, leaving 12 bases between them. The CDR3 consists of 13 residues. The CDR3 DNA reads TGCAGCGTTGAAGAAGGTACGCGGTTCGAGCAGTACTTC. It codes for CSVEEGTRFEQYF.

The rearrangement links TRBV21-1 to TRBJ1-6. TRBV21-1 is flagged as a pseudogene. The CDR3 consists of 13 residues. The chain's CDR3 is CASSKRNGAPLHF. CDR3 sequence (DNA): TGTGCCAGCAGCAAACGGAACGGAGCACCCCTCCACTTT.

This clone turned up a few times. The CDR3 sequence is CASSQGQDYEQYF. The CDR3, as DNA: TGTGCCAGCAGCCAGGGACAGGACTACGAGCAGTACTTC. J is TRBJ2-7 and V is TRBV28, with 8 bases identical to TRBD1. V gave up 6 bases and J gave up 3 bases; unmatched junction bases: 4. The CDR3 extends over 13 amino acids. Germline V gene sequence: CDR1 MDHEN, CDR2 SYDVKM.

The rearrangement links TRBV6-5 to TRBJ2-7; 9 bases fit TRBD2. There are 15 residues in the CDR3. The germline V gene encodes CDR1 MNHEY and CDR2 SVGAGI. J gave up 3 bases and V 2 bases, and 5 bases lay outside the gene matches. This chain's CDR3 is CASSYGGRALYEQYF. The CDR3 DNA follows: TGTGCCAGCAGTTACGGCGGGAGGGCCCTCTACGAGCAGTACTTC.

The chain carries TRBV13 and TRBJ2-3, with TRBD2 matching 13 bases. Per germline, CDR1 PRHDT and CDR2 FYEKMQ (reference sequence). The length of the CDR3 is 19 residues. Trimming took 4 bases from V and 2 from J; bases not matched to a gene: 12. The chain's CDR3 is CASSSQHWTSGSITDTQYF. The DNA of the CDR3 is TGTGCCAGCAGCTCACAACACTGGACTAGCGGGAGTATCACAGATACGCAGTATTTT.

This clone has a count of ten or more. The CDR3 region has the DNA TGTGCCAGCAGCTCCGGGGTCGGCTACGAGCAGTACTTC. Protein sequence: CASSSGVGYEQYF. V gene TRBV5-4 combines with J gene TRBJ2-7, with D perhaps TRBD2 (5 bases). CDR1 is SGHNT, CDR2 YYREEE, per germline (reference sequence). This CDR3 region has 13 residues. Trimming left V 3 bases short and J 3 bases short, with 10 bases between.

This rearrangement joins TRBV19 to TRBJ2-1; 10 nucleotides align to TRBD2. Trimming at V came to 4 bases and at J to 0 bases, leaving 3 bases not matched to a gene. The CDR3 totals 16 residues. The germline V gene encodes CDR1 LNHDA and CDR2 SQIVND (reference sequence). The CDR3 DNA follows: TGTGCCAGTAGTAGAACTAGCGGGGACTCCTACAATGAGCAGTTCTTC. Encoded protein: CASSRTSGDSYNEQFF.

This rearrangement joins TRBV9 to TRBJ2-7; D is perhaps TRBD1 (5 bases). The length of the CDR3 is 15 residues. Looked up from germline, CDR1 is SGDLS and CDR2 is YYNGEE. Trimming took 0 bases from V and 6 from J, leaving 16 bases between them. CDR3 nucleotide sequence: TGTGCCAGCAGCGTAGTGGCCCTTCTAGGGGTCGAGCAGTACTTC. This translates into CASSVVALLGVEQYF.

The chain has TRBV5-1 and TRBJ2-7; 8 bases agree with TRBD1. Germline assignment: CDR1 SGHRS and CDR2 YFSETQ. This CDR3 contains 15 residues. Unmatched junction bases numbered 8, after V lost 2 bases and J lost 4 bases. The CDR3 region is CASSFRTGTTYEQYF. CDR3 DNA sequence: TGCGCCAGCAGCTTCAGGACAGGGACAACTTACGAGCAGTACTTC.

V gene TRBV7-3 combines with J gene TRBJ1-1, with TRBD1 identical over 8 bases. The CDR3 contains 13 residues. J lost 5 bases, V lost 3 bases, and 2 bases had no gene match. Germline lookup yields CDR1 SGHTA and CDR2 FQGTGA. The CDR3 loop is CASSLDRATEAFF. The DNA of the CDR3 is TGTGCCAGCAGCTTGGACAGGGCTACTGAAGCTTTCTTT. The variable domain in full, with the rest retrieved from reference TRBV7-3 and TRBJ1-1, is GAGVSQTPSNKVTEKGKYVELRCDPISGHTALYWYRQSLGQGPEFLIYFQGTGAADDSGLPNDRFFAVRPEGSVSTLKIQRTERGDSAVYLCASSLDRATEAFFGQGTRLTVV.

V usage is TRBV28 and J usage is TRBJ2-7; 7 positions match TRBD1. This CDR3 is built from 15 residues. V trimming: 5 bases; J trimming: 0 bases; junction bases outside the gene matches: 7. Per the germline V gene, CDR1 is MDHEN and CDR2 is SYDVKM. CDR3 in DNA: TGTGCCAGCAGTCGTACAGGGGCCAACTCCTACGAGCAGTACTTC. Translating it yields CASSRTGANSYEQYF.

This chain links TRBV11-2 with TRBJ2-7, with D tentatively TRBD1 (6 bases). Germline V lookup: CDR1 SGHAT, CDR2 FQNNGV. Between the trimmed V and J ends, which lost 4 bases and 0 bases, there was a span of 13 bases. This CDR3 region has 15 residues. Here the CDR3 reads CASSYITGRSYEQYF. The CDR3 nucleotides are TGTGCCAGCAGCTATATAACAGGGCGCTCCTACGAGCAGTACTTC.

The chain recombines TRBV27 with TRBJ1-5; the D gene is possibly TRBD1 (6 bases). Deletions cut 0 bases from V and 6 bases from J, with 9 bases between. CDR3 length: 14 amino acids. Germline CDR1 MNHEY, CDR2 SMNVEV (reference sequence). The CDR3 region has the DNA TGTGCCAGCAGTTTATCGGCAGGGGTTCAGCCCCAGCATTTT. Protein product: CASSLSAGVQPQHF.

The chain employs TRBV7-3 and TRBJ2-1; 9 bases line up with TRBD2. V lost 1 base, J lost 9 bases, and 10 bases stayed unmatched. This CDR3 has 16 amino acids. Germline CDR1 reads SGHTA; CDR2 reads FQGTGA. The chain's CDR3 is CASSLMSVAGAPEQFF. The CDR3 DNA reads as TGTGCCAGCAGCTTAATGTCGGTAGCGGGAGCTCCTGAGCAGTTCTTC.

The chain is built from TRBV10-3 and TRBJ1-3; weak D call: TRBD1 (5 bases). CDR1 ENHRY and CDR2 SYGVKD come from the germline V gene. The V end was cut by 2 bases, the J end by 0 bases, with 8 bases between. The CDR3 has 15 amino acids. In DNA form, the CDR3 reads TGTGCCATCAGTGAGAGAGACAGCTCTGGAAACACCATATATTTT. It is translated as CAISERDSSGNTIYF.

The chain employs TRBV7-2 and TRBJ1-5; no clear D gene. CDR1 is SGHTA, CDR2 FQGNSA, per germline. The CDR3 spans 14 residues. The germline V and J ends were trimmed by 4 bases and 0 bases, with 7 bases remaining between them. The DNA of the CDR3 is TGTGCCAGCAGCTGGAGCCATAGCAATCAGCCCCAGCATTTT. Its protein product is CASSWSHSNQPQHF.

The CDR3 protein is CASSQADRGVRSYNSPLHF. The DNA of the CDR3 is TGTGCCAGCAGCCAGGCCGACAGGGGTGTGAGGTCCTATAATTCACCCCTCCACTTT. The chain uses TRBV4-2 and TRBJ1-6; 8 bases match TRBD1. V was clipped by 3 bases and J by 1 base; unmatched bases: 11. CDR1 and CDR2 from the germline V gene are LGHNA and YNFKEQ. The CDR3 spans 19 residues.

The rearrangement uses TRBV9 and TRBJ2-1; no clear D gene. CDR1 is SGDLS, CDR2 YYNGEE, per germline. This CDR3 has 16 amino acids. V shed 0 bases and J shed 0 bases, with 10 bases lying between them. In DNA form, the CDR3 reads TGTGCCAGCAGCGTAGGAGGTTCTAGCTCCTACAATGAGCAGTTCTTC. As protein: CASSVGGSSSYNEQFF.

The chain has TRBV2 and TRBJ1-4; D gene uncertain. Germline V lookup: CDR1 SNHLY, CDR2 FYNNEI. V was clipped by 2 bases and J by 8 bases, with 15 bases between them. This CDR3 is 15 amino acids long. The CDR3 nucleotides are TGTGCCAGCAGTGAACTGATCGGTGGTTGGGAAAAACTGTTTTTT. Amino acid sequence: CASSELIGGWEKLFF.

CDR3 in amino acids: CASSFRAGSTDTQYF. DNA of the CDR3: TGTGCCAGCAGTTTCAGAGCGGGAAGCACAGATACGCAGTATTTT. This chain links TRBV27 with TRBJ2-3; 7 bases align to TRBD2. Germline V gene lookup returns CDR1 MNHEY and CDR2 SMNVEV (reference sequence). The length of the CDR3 is 15 residues. The V gene end was trimmed by 3 bases and the J gene end by 0 bases; junction bases not matched to a gene: 3.

V gene TRBV27 combines with J gene TRBJ2-3, with 11 bases fitting TRBD2. In germline, CDR1 is MNHEY, CDR2 SMNVEV (reference sequence). The length of the CDR3 is 16 residues. V shed 6 bases and J 0 bases; nucleotides not matched to a gene: 5. The DNA of the CDR3 is TGTGCCAGCAGCTTAGCGGGAGGGCCAAGCACAGATACGCAGTATTTT. Translated: CASSLAGGPSTDTQYF.

This chain joins TRBV9 and TRBJ2-1, with 7 positions matching TRBD2. The V gene end was trimmed by 7 bases and the J gene end by 2 bases; junction bases not matched to a gene: 3. CDR1 is SGDLS, CDR2 YYNGEE, per germline. The CDR3 has 13 residues. CDR3 protein: CASLSGAYNEQFF. The CDR3 nucleotides are TGTGCCAGCCTCAGCGGGGCCTACAATGAGCAGTTCTTC.

V is TRBV6-5 and J is TRBJ1-1; D perhaps matches TRBD1 (5 bases). There are 14 residues in the CDR3. CDR1 and CDR2 (germline): MNHEY, SVGAGI. Trimming shortened V by 10 bases and J by 2 bases, and 17 bases separated the two germline ends. This chain's CDR3 is CATPLAGPNTEAFF. In DNA, the CDR3 is TGTGCCACCCCGTTAGCAGGGCCTAACACTGAAGCTTTCTTT.